This T cell receptor beta chain derives from a study of blood T cell repertoires in COVID-19. Looking at the study overall: The analysed material was cDNA or gDNA that came from T cells, B-cell-depleted T cells, or PBMCs.

Germline CDR1 reads SGHAT; CDR2 reads FQNNGV. V was clipped by 5 bases and J by 4 bases, with 16 bases between them. The CDR3 loop spans 15 amino acids. Original processing methods: Amplified reference gene primers provided the basis for estimating nucleated cell counts. TCRdb's table, derived via immunoSEQ multiplex PCR, lists solely in-frame clones and lacks some. The DNA gave D and trimming, while V, J and clone size come from that table. The table shows roughly 52,000 clones, with 89% occurring only once. The source of this sequence is a human donor in a cohort sampled during active COVID-19. Sequenced sample: peripheral blood. The rearrangement uses TRBV11-2 and TRBJ2-3, with D possibly being TRBD1 (6 bases). The CDR3: CASSPSWGHADTQYF. CDR3 coding DNA: TGTGCCAGCAGCCCAAGTTGGGGGCACGCAGATACGCAGTATTTT.